This entry is about one T cell receptor beta chain. There are 15 residues in the CDR3. Trimming left V 0 bases short and J 1 base short, with 9 bases between. CDR1 is SGHRS and CDR2 is YFSETQ in the germline V gene. The data were taken from a study of blood T cell repertoires in COVID-19. Study context: Donors in the United States, Italy and Spain gave samples during acute or convalescent COVID-19. Sources were T cells, B-cell-depleted T cells, or PBMCs; the material itself was cDNA or gDNA.

Original data processing: Reference gene primer amplification in the assay estimated nucleated cell counts. The assay was immunoSEQ multiplex PCR, and TCRdb's table has in-frame clones only and misses some. That table supplies the V and J calls and clone size; D and trimming were determined from the DNA. The table includes about 250,000 clones, approximately 91% detected once. The gene calls are TRBV5-1 and TRBJ2-3; perhaps TRBD1 as D (5 bases). Sequencing was performed on peripheral blood. The source of this sequence is a woman in her thirties with acute or convalescent COVID-19. The CDR3 reads CASSLDTGGTDTQYF. CDR3 bases: TGCGCCAGCAGCTTGGATACAGGAGGCACAGATACGCAGTATTTT.